Presented here are 22 T cell receptor beta chains from one specimen sequenced in a study of blood T cell repertoires in COVID-19. Profiling relied on immunoSEQ multiplex PCR, and the TCRdb table lists in-frame clones only, not all of them. The sample yields 330,000 or so clones, about nine tenths seen once. Sequencing was done on a sample of peripheral blood. These receptors were collected from a man aged 30-40 years with COVID-19, enrolled during active disease.

The chain carries TRBV7-9 and TRBJ2-3; D uncertain. This CDR3 has 12 amino acids. The V gene lost 5 bases and the J gene lost 6 bases, with 9 bases spanning the gap. Germline values: CDR1 SEHNR, CDR2 FQNEAQ (reference sequence). CDR3 sequence reads: CASSPMQDTQYF. Here the CDR3 DNA reads TGTGCCAGCAGCCCCATGCAGGATACGCAGTATTTT.

The rearrangement joins TRBV5-1 to TRBJ1-1; TRBD1 matches at 9 bases. From germline, CDR1 is SGHRS and CDR2 YFSETQ. The trim removed 0 bases at V and 1 base at J, leaving 16 bases unmatched. CDR3 size: 20 residues. CDR3 DNA sequence: TGCGCCAGCAGCTTGGCCCGAGCCATAGTCCCGGGACAGGGGAACACTGAAGCTTTCTTT. This encodes CASSLARAIVPGQGNTEAFF.

Remarks on this clone: Germline and junction disagree at one end, which may indicate a read error. The chain carries TRBV11-3 and TRBJ2-7; the match to TRBD2 covers 8 bases. Per germline, CDR1 SGHNT and CDR2 YENEEA. This CDR3 spans 16 amino acids. CDR3 in amino acids: CASSSQRGLLLFVCSF. The CDR3 coding sequence is TGTGCCAGCAGCTCTCAGCGGGGGCTCTTACTCTTTGTGTGTTCCTTC.

The CDR3 DNA reads TGTGCCAGCAGTTCCTATCTGAGGGAAGCTAACTATGGCTACACCTTC. Protein product: CASSSYLREANYGYTF. The chain combines TRBV27 with TRBJ1-2; D is undetermined. Germline V lookup: CDR1 MNHEY, CDR2 SMNVEV (reference sequence). Trimming pared 4 bases from V and 0 bases from J, leaving 15 bases between. The CDR3 has 16 amino acids.

The rearrangement joins TRBV6-2 or TRBV6-3 to TRBJ2-1; 10 bases fit TRBD1. Germline lookup yields CDR1 MNHEY and CDR2 SVGEGT. The length of the CDR3 is 15 residues. V was pared by 6 bases and J by 4 bases, with 6 bases of the junction left unmatched. CDR3 DNA sequence: TGTGCCAGCAGCTCCGGGACAGGGGTTTACAATGAGCAGTTCTTC. Its translation: CASSSGTGVYNEQFF.

CDR3 in amino acids: CASSQEWTYEQYF. CDR3 DNA: TGTGCCAGCAGCCAAGAATGGACTTACGAGCAGTACTTC. The V call is TRBV14, the J call TRBJ2-7; the D gene is possibly TRBD2 (5 bases). With 0 bases removed from V and 4 bases from J, the gap between germline ends came to 7 bases. The CDR3 runs to 13 residues. The germline V gene encodes CDR1 SGHDN and CDR2 FVKESK.

A word on this clone: Other nucleotide sequences from this sample produce the same CDR3. The chain links TRBV7-2 to TRBJ1-1, with D maybe TRBD1 (6 bases). V was shortened by 4 bases and J by 3 bases, with 9 bases between the two germline ends. The CDR3 consists of 13 residues. Per germline, CDR1 SGHTA and CDR2 FQGNSA. CDR3 DNA sequence: TGTGCCAGCAGCTCACAGGGAGACACTGAAGCTTTCTTT. Its translation: CASSSQGDTEAFF.

The V gene is TRBV6-6, the J gene TRBJ1-2, with 10 bases fitting TRBD1. This CDR3 has 15 residues. After removal of 4 bases from V and 8 bases from J, the junction contained 10 bases not matched to a gene. Germline CDR1 reads MNHNY; CDR2 reads SVGAGI (reference sequence). The CDR3 coding sequence is TGTGCCAGCAGTTCCCGGACAGGGGGTCTGATGGGCTACACCTTC. Its translation: CASSSRTGGLMGYTF.

V is TRBV27 and J is TRBJ1-1; D is unresolved. The CDR3 loop spans 14 amino acids. CDR1 is MNHEY, CDR2 SMNVEV, per germline (reference sequence). V lost 4 bases, J lost 3 bases, and 12 bases lay in between. The CDR3 region is CASSSGEWDTEAFF. In DNA, the CDR3 is TGTGCCAGCAGTTCGGGAGAGTGGGACACTGAAGCTTTCTTT.

In its sample, this clone was seen once. CDR3 nucleotide sequence: TGTGCCAGCACCAACAACGGGTTTAGCAATCAGCCCCAGCATTTT. Translation gives CASTNNGFSNQPQHF. V is TRBV19 and J is TRBJ1-5; D remains ambiguous. V lost 9 bases and J 0 bases, leaving 15 bases between the germline ends. Per the germline V gene, CDR1 is LNHDA and CDR2 is SQIVND (reference sequence). The CDR3 totals 15 residues.

The genes are TRBV27 and TRBJ1-4; no reliable D call. Deletions cut 8 bases from V and 0 bases from J, with 10 bases between. The CDR3 has 14 residues. Germline CDR1 and CDR2: MNHEY and SMNVEV (reference sequence). Here the CDR3 reads CASAQLATNEKLFF. The DNA of the CDR3 is TGTGCCAGCGCACAGTTAGCAACTAATGAAAAACTGTTTTTT.

This chain joins TRBV19 and TRBJ2-1, with TRBD2 matching over 12 bases. The germline gives CDR1 LNHDA, CDR2 SQIVND (reference sequence). The V gene end was trimmed by 0 bases and the J gene end by 2 bases; junction bases not matched to a gene: 17. This CDR3 has 22 amino acids. The CDR3 region is CASSIEPSRGTSGPHTYNEQFF. In DNA form, the CDR3 reads TGTGCCAGTAGTATAGAGCCCTCACGCGGGACTAGCGGGCCCCACACCTACAATGAGCAGTTCTTC. Full variable domain (outside the CDR3, taken from reference TRBV19 and TRBJ2-1): DGGITQSPKYLFRKEGQNVTLSCEQNLNHDAMYWYRQDPGQGLRLIYYSQIVNDFQKGDIAEGYSVSREKKESFPLTVTSAQKNPTAFYLCASSIEPSRGTSGPHTYNEQFFGPGTRLTVL.

This chain connects TRBV10-1 to TRBJ2-5; 7 bases fit TRBD2. The CDR3 length is 15 residues. With 3 bases clipped from V and 5 bases from J, the junction kept 9 bases outside the gene matches. Germline CDR1 is WNHNN and CDR2 is SYGVQD (reference sequence). CDR3 amino acids: CASSEPGGLWETQYF. CDR3 DNA sequence: TGCGCCAGCAGTGAACCGGGGGGTCTGTGGGAGACCCAGTACTTC.

Here the CDR3 reads CASSRTGQGLSSGNTIYF. CDR3 DNA sequence: TGCGCCAGCAGCCGCACTGGACAGGGTCTGAGCTCTGGAAACACCATATATTTT. V gene TRBV5-1 combines with J gene TRBJ1-3, with 8 bases identical to TRBD1. V shed 4 bases, J shed 0 bases, and the junction held 12 bases outside the gene matches. This CDR3 has 18 amino acids. Germline CDR1 is SGHRS and CDR2 is YFSETQ.

The chain carries TRBV7-8 and TRBJ2-7; 7 nucleotides match TRBD2. The CDR3 length is 14 residues. Germline trimming cut 5 bases from V and 3 bases from J; bases unmatched to any gene: 7. The V gene's germline CDR1 is SGHVS and CDR2 FQNEAQ. The CDR3 region is CASSPMREIYEQYF. The CDR3 DNA reads as TGTGCCAGCAGCCCGATGCGGGAGATCTACGAGCAGTACTTC.

The rearrangement links TRBV5-1 to TRBJ2-5; no clear D gene. The CDR3 runs 13 residues. Trimming shortened V by 3 bases and J by 2 bases, and 8 bases separated the two germline ends. Germline CDR1 and CDR2: SGHRS and YFSETQ. The CDR3 region is CASSSTIQETQYF. The CDR3 nucleotides read TGCGCCAGCAGCTCGACAATACAAGAGACCCAGTACTTC.

The J gene is TRBJ1-4, the V gene TRBV7-2; D not certain. The V gene's germline CDR1 is SGHTA and CDR2 FQGNSA. V lost 1 base to trimming and J lost 8 bases, with 8 bases between them. CDR3 length: 13 amino acids. The CDR3 DNA is TGTGCCAGCAGCTTAGTTTCAGCGGAAAAACTGTTTTTT. This sequence encodes CASSLVSAEKLFF.

This chain links TRBV5-6 with TRBJ1-2, with D uncertain. The V gene's germline CDR1 is SGHDT and CDR2 YYEEEE. CDR3 length: 12 amino acids. Deletions cut 4 bases from V and 2 bases from J, with 6 bases between. The CDR3 is CASSAGNYGYTF. The CDR3 region has the DNA TGTGCCAGCAGCGCCGGGAACTATGGCTACACCTTC.

This rearrangement joins TRBV28 to TRBJ2-7, with unresolved D. V was clipped by 5 bases and J by 4 bases, with 12 bases between them. This CDR3 spans 13 amino acids. Looked up from germline, CDR1 is MDHEN and CDR2 is SYDVKM. CDR3 DNA sequence: TGTGCCAGCAGTCTAATAGGAGTTTACGAGCAGTACTTC. Amino acid sequence: CASSLIGVYEQYF.

The CDR3 loop is CATSDGADSGNTIYF. CDR3 nucleotide sequence: TGTGCCACCAGTGATGGTGCGGACTCTGGAAACACCATATATTTT. V and J are TRBV24-1 and TRBJ1-3; D ambiguous. Germline V gene lookup returns CDR1 KGHDR and CDR2 SFDVKD. The CDR3 sequence is 15 residues long. V dropped 3 bases and J dropped 0 bases, with 8 bases sitting between them.

This chain joins TRBV5-1 and TRBJ2-3; D remains unclear. This CDR3 spans 16 amino acids. In germline, CDR1 is SGHRS, CDR2 YFSETQ. Between the trimmed V and J ends, which lost 4 bases and 4 bases, there was a span of 19 bases. The CDR3 reads CASSDIDKARADTQYF. DNA for the CDR3: TGCGCCAGCAGCGATATCGACAAGGCCCGCGCAGATACGCAGTATTTT.

The J gene is TRBJ1-1, the V gene TRBV7-2; maybe TRBD1 (5 bases). CDR3 length: 16 residues. Germline CDR1 and CDR2: SGHTA and FQGNSA. V lost 6 bases to trimming and J lost 1 base, with 18 bases between them. The DNA of the CDR3 is TGTGCCAGCAGACCGTTTCCGGGACTGACGAACACTGAAGCTTTCTTT. Its translation is CASRPFPGLTNTEAFF.